The following is a T cell receptor beta chain sequence with its context. Its antigen is currently unknown. This CDR3 is 15 amino acids long. The J segment lost 1 base and the V segment lost 7 bases, leaving 6 bases of the junction unmatched. Germline V gene sequence: CDR1 LNHDA, CDR2 SQIVND (reference sequence). This entry comes from a study of CD4 T cells in relation to SARS-CoV-2 and coronaviruses. For the study at large: PBMCs were cultured with antigen for roughly nine days before TCR beta sequencing. Shared crossreactive spike epitopes were mapped to their HLA restriction. The negative reference was HIV-1 Nef peptide pool or peptide-free culture.

Unexposed donor CD4+ T cells date from about 2011-2018, before the COVID-19 pandemic. The cells were cultured for under twelve days before CD4+ T cells were isolated. The repertoire was sequenced with immunoSEQ multiplex PCR; TCRdb's copy has only in-frame clones and lacks some. Found here are 20,000 to 25,000 clones, around four fifths of them singletons; the top ten hold 12%. Findings of the study overall: This crossreactivity analysis covered spike protein alone, no other viral proteins.

Sequenced: CD4+ T cells from PBMCs, cultured in vitro. The V and J genes are TRBV19 and TRBJ1-5, with 8 nucleotides matching TRBD1. The sequence derives from a human donor in good health. CDR3 sequence reads: CASKRGQESNQPQHF. The CDR3 DNA follows: TGTGCCAGTAAAAGGGGACAGGAAAGCAATCAGCCCCAGCATTTT.